This is a list of T cell receptor beta chains from one sample in a study of cytomegalovirus exposure and HLA in healthy donors. This table comes from immunoSEQ multiplex PCR, and its TCRdb copy is limited to in-frame clones, with some not included. The sample holds 40,000 to 55,000 clones, about 73% seen once. Sequencing input: PBMCs. These receptors were obtained from a man between 18 and 35 years old in good health and CMV-seronegative. Both conserved end residues are part of each CDR3. The order of the fields is J gene, D gene, V gene, clone size, CDR3 protein, CDR3 DNA. D genes are given only for firm matches. Rows may omit the clone size; those that give it use once, few, many or a size class.

TRBJ2-7 TRBD2 TRBV10-2 . CASSEAGGGYEQYF TGCGCCAGCAGTGAAGCGGGAGGAGGGTACGAGCAGTACTTC
TRBJ1-4 . TRBV29-1 . CSVQTDNEKLFF TGCAGCGTTCAGACAGATAATGAAAAACTGTTTTTT
TRBJ2-5 TRBD1 TRBV28 few CASSLWVRGETQYF TGTGCCAGCAGTTTATGGGTCAGGGGGGAGACCCAGTACTTC
TRBJ2-7 . TRBV5-1 once CASSLAGITSYEQYF TGCGCCAGCAGCTTGGCAGGGATAACCTCCTACGAGCAGTACTTC
TRBJ1-4 . TRBV29-1 . CSVEAAGGLFF TGCAGCGTCGAAGCCGCGGGGGGGTTGTTTTTT
TRBJ2-4 . TRBV6-5 . CASSSPTVLAKNIQYF TGTGCCAGCAGTTCCCCGACAGTGCTAGCCAAAAACATTCAGTACTTC
TRBJ1-5 . TRBV9 . CASSVGQGGNQPQHF TGTGCCAGCAGCGTAGGGCAGGGTGGCAATCAGCCCCAGCATTTT
TRBJ2-1 TRBD2 TRBV5-1 few CASSRLAGGEQFF TGCGCCAGCAGCCGACTAGCGGGTGGAGAGCAGTTCTTC
TRBJ1-2 TRBD1 TRBV6-5 few CASSYLGQGASGYTF TGTGCCAGCAGTTACCTGGGACAGGGGGCGAGTGGCTACACCTTC
TRBJ2-2 TRBD1 TRBV29-1 . CSVVQGAFTGELFF TGCAGCGTTGTACAGGGGGCCTTCACCGGGGAGCTGTTTTTT
TRBJ2-7 TRBD2 TRBV27 once CASSQRTSSYEQYF TGTGCCAGCAGTCAAAGGACTAGTTCCTACGAGCAGTACTTC
TRBJ2-1 . TRBV27 . CASSSSSRGNEQFF TGTGCCAGCAGTTCGAGCTCCCGCGGCAATGAGCAGTTCTTC
TRBJ2-5 . TRBV5-4 few CASSPGGGGAGGQTQYF TGTGCCAGCAGCCCCGGTGGCGGGGGCGCGGGTGGACAGACCCAGTACTTC
TRBJ1-1 TRBD1 TRBV6-5 . CASSRQGKRSEAFF TGTGCCAGCAGCCGACAGGGGAAGAGGAGTGAAGCTTTCTTT
TRBJ1-4 . TRBV14 . CASSRDFGNEKLFF TGTGCCAGCAGCCGGGACTTCGGTAATGAAAAACTGTTTTTT
TRBJ2-3 . TRBV29-1 . CSVDVLAVDTQYF TGCAGCGTTGATGTACTAGCAGTAGATACGCAGTATTTT
TRBJ1-1 . TRBV28 . CASSSFFRTENTEAFF TGTGCCAGCAGTTCCTTCTTTCGGACAGAGAACACTGAAGCTTTCTTT
TRBJ2-7 TRBD2 TRBV25-1 . CASSESLLAGDEQYF TGTGCCAGCAGTGAATCCCTCCTAGCGGGGGACGAGCAGTACTTC
TRBJ2-7 TRBD2 TRBV29-1 . CSVEGVALAGGPGEQYF TGCAGCGTTGAAGGGGTGGCACTAGCGGGAGGGCCCGGCGAGCAGTACTTC
TRBJ2-1 . TRBV10-3 . CAIGGADRYNEQFF TGTGCCATCGGAGGGGCGGACCGTTACAATGAGCAGTTCTTC
TRBJ1-5 TRBD1 TRBV6-4 . CASSQQGGNQPQHF TGTGCCAGCAGTCAGCAGGGGGGCAATCAGCCCCAGCATTTT
TRBJ2-1 TRBD2 TRBV9 . CASSAGLATYNEQFF TGTGCCAGCAGCGCGGGACTAGCGACCTACAATGAGCAGTTCTTC
TRBJ2-1 . TRBV2 . CASNEPGLTDNEQFF TGTGCCAGCAACGAACCGGGACTCACCGACAATGAGCAGTTCTTC
TRBJ2-1 . TRBV2 . CASNIATPSYNEQFF TGTGCCAGCAATATAGCTACACCTTCCTACAATGAGCAGTTCTTC
TRBJ2-7 . TRBV4-2 few CASSQDRGYEQYF TGTGCCAGCAGCCAAGATAGGGGTTACGAGCAGTACTTC
TRBJ2-3 TRBD2 TRBV29-1 . CSATILLALRLKDTQYF TGCAGCGCCACAATCTTACTAGCGTTAAGATTAAAAGATACGCAGTATTTT
TRBJ2-6 . TRBV4-1 once CASSQTQAAGANVLTF TGCGCCAGCAGCCAAACCCAAGCGGCTGGGGCCAACGTCCTGACTTTC
TRBJ1-2 . TRBV5-4 . CASSFELPTNYGYTF TGTGCCAGCAGCTTCGAACTCCCCACTAACTATGGCTACACCTTC